Listed here is a single T cell receptor (beta chain). The CDR3 end lies 3 residues beyond the end of the read and is filled in from the germline J gene. The sample originates from a study of T cells in women clearing cervical HPV infection. Study details: Donors had HPV16-related CIN3 or worse; 2 had invasive cancer.

V was trimmed by 0 bases and J by 7 bases, leaving 18 bases between them. The CDR3 spans 16 residues. From germline, CDR1 is DFQATT and CDR2 SNEGSKA (reference sequence). TCRdb's table, derived via immunoSEQ multiplex PCR, lists solely in-frame clones and lacks some. This sample contains over 45,000 clones. Cervical HPV DNA detected by MY09/MY11 PCR, typed by dot-blot. Sequences were obtained from blood buffy coat. The V gene is TRBV20-1, the J gene TRBJ1-4, with D possibly matching TRBD1 (5 bases). This TCR was sampled from a woman between 18 and 70 years old with a cervical HPV16 infection that either progressed to CIN3+ or cleared (not recorded which). The CDR3 DNA, read in part, is TGCAGTGCTAGAGATAAGGGGTCGCTGAAGATTGAAAAA. Amino acids: CSARDKGSLKIEK. The full CDR3 is CSARDKGSLKIEKLFF.